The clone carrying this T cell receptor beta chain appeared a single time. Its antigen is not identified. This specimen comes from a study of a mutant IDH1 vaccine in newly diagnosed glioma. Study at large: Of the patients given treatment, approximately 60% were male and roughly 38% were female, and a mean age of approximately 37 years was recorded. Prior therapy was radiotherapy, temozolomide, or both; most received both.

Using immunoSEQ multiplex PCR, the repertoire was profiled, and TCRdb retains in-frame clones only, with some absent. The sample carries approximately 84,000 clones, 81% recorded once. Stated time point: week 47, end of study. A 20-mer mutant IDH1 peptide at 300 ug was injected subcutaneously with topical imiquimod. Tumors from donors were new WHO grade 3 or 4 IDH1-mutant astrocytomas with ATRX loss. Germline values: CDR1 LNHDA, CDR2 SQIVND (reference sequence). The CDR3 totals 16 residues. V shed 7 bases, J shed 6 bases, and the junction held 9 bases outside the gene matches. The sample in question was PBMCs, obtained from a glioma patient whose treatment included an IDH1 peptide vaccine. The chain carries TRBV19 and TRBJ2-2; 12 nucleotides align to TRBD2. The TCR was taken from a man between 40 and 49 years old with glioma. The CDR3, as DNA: TGTGCCAGTACCCCTCAGACTAGCGGGGGCGCCGGGGAGCTGTTTTTT. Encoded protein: CASTPQTSGGAGELFF.